What follows is one T cell receptor beta chain and its context. No cognate antigen has been identified for it. It has no much larger one-base neighbor in the sample; base qualities were not kept. The data are from a study of T cell responses to AZD1222 COVID-19 vaccine (dated by TCRdb to the early 2020s). For the study in its entirety: AZD1222 recipients with second doses at about 4 weeks or about 12 weeks were pooled, because spike-specific TCR depth and breadth did not differ between schedules. TCR sequencing covered over 230 trial participants: some 210 given two doses of AZD1222 and around 26 given two doses of MenACWY control vaccine. Trial participants were enrolled by age into subgroups of 18-55, 56-69 and 70-plus years, and around 140, 26 and 57 TCR-sequenced participants, respectively, were included in these subgroups. General study outcomes and caveats: Conclusions about previously exposed vaccinees were limited because only six AZD1222 recipients were SARS-CoV-2 seropositive at baseline. Reportedly, almost half of the unique spike-specific TCRs recognized epitopes lying outside the regions that are mutated in the B.1.351 and B.1.1.7 variants. A significant rise in spike-specific TCR breadth and depth was observed after two AZD1222 doses relative to day 0 and relative to MenACWY recipients. CD4 TCRs associated with the vaccine covered the entire spike protein, and the dominant responses were in regions 160-218 and 743-854. The 56-69-year group was small, and its depth increase did not reach significance, likely because of low power. Because no samples from the day 14 peak response were available, repertoires could be characterized only after the peak T cell response. Most participants were white British and females outnumbered males, and the authors suggested that clonal diversity may have been underestimated.

Explained via the paper, the time point label denotes: baseline before first vaccination. Samples from vaccinated people were obtained from the UK trials COV001 and COV002, which included a single-blind randomized controlled phase 2/3 trial of AZD1222 (ChAdOx1 nCoV-19) in healthy adults. Trial participant PBMC samples were collected at day 0 and day 28 after the second dose for TCRbeta chain sequencing. The CDR3 regions of human TCRbeta chains were analyzed by immunosequencing. The published analysis was carried out like this. Repertoire TCRs were matched against a reference library of SARS-CoV-2-specific TCRs generated with the MIRA antigen-specificity platform. Breadth was defined as the fraction of unique TCRs that were SARS-CoV-2-associated. Depth was defined as the fraction of total T cells that were SARS-CoV-2-associated. Using the MIRA data, each spike-specific TCR was assigned both to the spike region to which the TCR was reactive and to a CD4 or CD8 class. Log10-transformed breadth and depth values were compared by one-way ANOVA with Sidak's multiple comparisons tests. Not all clones reach the TCRdb copy of this immuneACCESS table, which keeps in-frame sequences only. Checked studies attribute under half of the gap to unresolved V genes and leave the rest unexplained. D and trimming were read from the DNA, whereas the V and J calls and clone size are those reported in that table. Here the sample has more than 150,000 clones; around 93% occur a single time. The top ten clonotypes cover 4% to 5.5% of the sample.

Via the germline V gene, CDR1 is MNHEY and CDR2 SVGAGI. There are 14 amino acids in the CDR3, from cysteine to phenylalanine inclusive. Kept here is only the CDR3 DNA, which spans 42 bases and is read in frame from base 1. Relative to germline, V is 2 bases shorter and J is 4 bases shorter, with 12 bases between their ends. This clonotype was sampled from an adult in good health. Here the chain combines TRBV6-5 and TRBJ2-7, with TRBD2 as a weak D call on 6 bases. The input for sequencing was peripheral blood, taken on day 0 of AZD1222 vaccination. The DNA reads as follows: TGTGCCAGCAGTTACAGGCCTAGCGCTTACGAGCAGTACTTC. Its protein product is CASSYRPSAYEQYF.